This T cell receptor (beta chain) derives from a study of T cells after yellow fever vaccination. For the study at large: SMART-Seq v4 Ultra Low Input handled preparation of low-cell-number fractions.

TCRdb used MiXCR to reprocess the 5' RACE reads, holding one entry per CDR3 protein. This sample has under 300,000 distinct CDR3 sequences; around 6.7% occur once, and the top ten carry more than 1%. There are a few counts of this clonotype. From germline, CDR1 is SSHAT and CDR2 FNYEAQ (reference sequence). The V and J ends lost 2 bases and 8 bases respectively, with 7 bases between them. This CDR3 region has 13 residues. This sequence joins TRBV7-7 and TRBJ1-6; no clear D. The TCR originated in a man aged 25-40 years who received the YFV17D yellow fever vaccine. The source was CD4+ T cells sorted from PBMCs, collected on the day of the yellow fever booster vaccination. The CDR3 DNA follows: TGTGCCAGCAGCTTAAGACCGGATTCACCCCTCCACTTT. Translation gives CASSLRPDSPLHF.